The source of this TCR beta chain is a study of human thymus T cells. Study-wide results and caveats: Among thymic and blood repertoires, usage of V and J genes appeared biased. Related research described strongly overlapping thymic repertoires in unrelated people.

Germline V lookup: CDR1 LGHNA, CDR2 YSLEER. The CDR3 length is 15 residues. V was clipped by 1 base and J by 4 bases, with 13 bases between them. Profiling relied on immunoSEQ multiplex PCR, and the TCRdb table lists in-frame clones only, not all of them. The data show about 78,000 clones, with 96% seen just once and 0.025% to 0.035% held by the top ten. To note about this clone: Its antigen is currently unknown.

In corrective heart surgery, resections were taken, and these provided the thymus tissue. Healthy Finnish infants undergoing corrective surgery for congenital heart defects provided the donor material. The V gene is TRBV4-3, the J gene TRBJ1-1; TRBD1 is a possible D gene (6 bases). The sequence was collected from a boy younger than two with a congenital heart defect but otherwise immunologically healthy. The specimen was thymus tissue. The chain's CDR3 is CASSQVWQGSTEAFF. CDR3 bases: TGCGCCAGCAGCCAAGTGTGGCAGGGGAGCACTGAAGCTTTCTTT.